A single T cell receptor (beta chain) is shown here with its context. Its antigen remains unidentified. The PCR contained 60 Vbeta and 13 Jbeta primers. The protocol was immunoSEQ multiplex PCR, while the TCRdb copy is restricted to in-frame clones and leaves out a portion. This table holds tens of thousands of clones, around 67% found once. The source of the sample is a study of cytomegalovirus exposure and HLA in healthy donors. For the study at large: About 85 million unique TCR sequences came from HLA-typed donors in an early release.

Between the trimmed V and J ends, which lost 2 bases and 2 bases, there was a span of 6 bases. The CDR3 consists of 13 residues. In germline, CDR1 is SEHNR, CDR2 FQNEAQ (reference sequence). Study-wide points: As a later analysis revealed, most CMV-associated TCR beta chains appeared HLA-restricted. Several of the most significant clusters were apparently associated with common viral pathogens in a later analysis. Later analysis identified a missense DCLRE1C variant that was linked to TCR beta V- and J-gene trimming.

The source is a human donor in good health. The V call is TRBV7-9, the J call TRBJ1-2; D is uncertain. Sequencing used PBMCs. Here the CDR3 reads CASSLRGNYGYTF. The CDR3 bases are TGTGCCAGCAGCTTACGGGGAAACTATGGCTACACCTTC.